These 18 T cell receptor beta chains originate from one sample sequenced in a study of blood T cell repertoires in COVID-19 (dated by TCRdb to the early 2020s). Library preparation employed the immunoSEQ multiplex PCR assay. TCRdb stores this immuneACCESS table with in-frame sequences only. Part of the clones is absent; in the studies checked, under half of the shortfall reflects unresolved V genes, and no reason is known for the rest. The sample has about 120,000 clones on record, around 83% of them singletons. Clones ranked in the top ten supply under 4% of the sample. The material sequenced was PBMCs or T cells enriched from blood (not recorded which). These receptors originate from a woman in her twenties or thirties who had recovered from COVID-19.

The rearrangement uses TRBV4-2 and TRBJ1-2; D is undetermined. The CDR3 has 14 amino acids. Germline values: CDR1 LGHNA, CDR2 YNFKEQ. V gave up 2 bases and J gave up 2 bases, with 9 bases separating them. The CDR3 DNA sequence: TGTGCCAGCAGCCAACTCGGGGTAAACTATGGCTACACCTTC. Translation: CASSQLGVNYGYTF.

The genes are TRBV3-1 (or the pseudogene TRBV3-2) and TRBJ1-4; TRBD1 might be the D (5 bases). Germline CDR1 and CDR2: LGHDT and YNNKEL (reference sequence). CDR3 length: 15 residues. V lost 0 bases to trimming and J lost 8 bases, with 13 bases between them. The CDR3 sequence: CASSQDPGRGEKLFF. Written as DNA, the CDR3 is TGTGCCAGCAGCCAAGATCCAGGAAGGGGAGAAAAACTGTTTTTT.

The chain links TRBV7-8 to TRBJ2-7; D might be TRBD1 (6 bases). There are 13 residues in the CDR3. Germline CDR1 is SGHVS and CDR2 is FQNEAQ. Trimming stripped 0 bases from V and 3 bases from J, with 6 bases between. The chain's CDR3 is CASSLAQGYEQYF. CDR3 nucleotides: TGTGCCAGCAGCTTAGCACAGGGCTACGAGCAGTACTTC.

CDR3 nucleotide sequence: TGTGCCAGCAGCCCCAACTTTTGGAGCGGGAGGGCCTCCTACAATGAGCAGTTCTTC. Translation gives CASSPNFWSGRASYNEQFF. The chain employs TRBV14 and TRBJ2-1; TRBD2 aligns across 10 bases. The ends lost 4 bases at V and 0 bases at J; junction bases unmatched: 12. The CDR3 is 19 amino acids. Germline CDR1 SGHDN, CDR2 FVKESK.

This chain joins TRBV5-1 and TRBJ2-1, with a weak D call TRBD1 (5 bases). The CDR3 covers 15 residues. Trimming left V 1 base short and J 2 bases short, with 10 bases between. Germline-derived CDR1 and CDR2 are SGHRS and YFSETQ. CDR3 residues: CASSLQQATYNEQFF. CDR3 bases: TGCGCCAGCAGCTTGCAACAGGCCACCTACAATGAGCAGTTCTTC.

The chain recombines TRBV7-2 with TRBJ1-3; D perhaps matches TRBD1 (6 bases). Germline V gene lookup returns CDR1 SGHTA and CDR2 FQGNSA. The V gene lost 0 bases and the J gene lost 2 bases, with 14 bases spanning the gap. This CDR3 contains 17 residues. This CDR3 reads CASSLAPTGSAGNTIYF. The CDR3, as DNA: TGTGCCAGCAGCTTAGCCCCAACAGGGTCGGCTGGAAACACCATATATTTT.

This sequence joins TRBV7-9 and TRBJ2-7; D gene ambiguous. This CDR3 contains 12 residues. CDR1 and CDR2 (germline): SEHNR, FQNEAQ (reference sequence). With 4 bases removed from V and 4 bases from J, the gap between germline ends came to 8 bases. Here the CDR3 reads CASSSATYEQYF. CDR3 in DNA: TGTGCCAGCAGCTCAGCTACTTACGAGCAGTACTTC.

The gene calls are TRBV3-1 (or the pseudogene TRBV3-2) and TRBJ2-3; D call uncertain. Trimming removed 4 bases at V and 0 bases at J, with 11 bases between. The germline V gene encodes CDR1 LGHDT and CDR2 YNNKEL (reference sequence). The CDR3 runs 15 residues. The CDR3 loop is CASSPTPTSTDTQYF. The CDR3 nucleotides read TGTGCCAGCAGCCCTACGCCAACTAGCACAGATACGCAGTATTTT.

The rearrangement links TRBV7-3 to TRBJ2-1; 11 bases line up with TRBD2. Germline CDR1 is SGHTA and CDR2 is FQGTGA. The V and J ends lost 3 bases and 7 bases, in that order; junction bases with no gene match: 5. There are 15 residues in the CDR3. The CDR3 reads CASSFGTSGRNEQFF. The CDR3 coding sequence is TGTGCCAGCAGCTTCGGGACTAGCGGCCGAAATGAGCAGTTCTTC.

This chain uses TRBV4-2 with TRBJ2-1; D not certain. The CDR3 is 14 amino acids. Germline CDR1 is LGHNA and CDR2 is YNFKEQ. Trimming shortened V by 0 bases and J by 4 bases, and 7 bases separated the two germline ends. The DNA of the CDR3 is TGTGCCAGCAGCCAAGAAATGTCTTACAATGAGCAGTTCTTC. Translating gives CASSQEMSYNEQFF.

The J gene is TRBJ2-2, the V gene TRBV11-3, with unresolved D. In germline, CDR1 is SGHNT, CDR2 YENEEA. The CDR3 consists of 15 residues. Trimming stripped 5 bases from V and 5 bases from J, with 15 bases between. CDR3 DNA: TGTGCCAGCAGCCCTGGCAGGCCTCGGACCGGGGAGCTGTTTTTT. Protein: CASSPGRPRTGELFF.

The V call is TRBV2, the J call TRBJ2-7, with 7 nucleotides matching TRBD1. This CDR3 contains 16 residues. CDR1 is SNHLY and CDR2 is FYNNEI in the germline V gene. V gave up 2 bases and J gave up 2 bases; unmatched junction bases: 9. The CDR3 here is CASSENPGTATYEQYF. The CDR3 region has the DNA TGTGCCAGCAGTGAAAACCCCGGGACAGCCACCTACGAGCAGTACTTC.

The chain carries TRBV21-1 and TRBJ2-3; the table's D gene call, TRBD2, was not cross checked with the DNA. TRBV21-1 is a pseudogene. The CDR3 length is 18 residues. The CDR3 is CASISRGLAGASTDTQYF. The CDR3 DNA reads TGTGCCAGCATTTCCCGCGGACTAGCGGGAGCTAGCACAGATACGCAGTATTTT.

This clone was seen only once. This chain uses TRBV5-1 with TRBJ2-1, with D unclear. CDR3 size: 13 residues. The germline V gene has CDR1 SGHRS and CDR2 YFSETQ. V gave up 4 bases and J gave up 4 bases, with 9 bases separating them. The CDR3 DNA follows: TGCGCCAGCAGCCCTGACACTTACAATGAGCAGTTCTTC. It specifies CASSPDTYNEQFF.

This chain joins TRBV18 and TRBJ2-4; no firm D call. The CDR3 consists of 14 residues. The V and J ends lost 5 bases and 0 bases respectively, with 8 bases between them. In germline, CDR1 is KGHSH, CDR2 LQKENI. CDR3 nucleotides: TGTGCCAGCTCAGAAGAGATAGCCAAAAACATTCAGTACTTC. The encoded protein is CASSEEIAKNIQYF.

CDR3 bases: TGTGCCAGCAGTACAGGCTACGAGCAGTACTTC. Its translation: CASSTGYEQYF. The chain recombines TRBV6-2 or TRBV6-3 with TRBJ2-7; D is possibly TRBD1 (5 bases). Germline loops: CDR1 MNHEY, CDR2 SVGEGT. The CDR3 contains 11 residues. V shed 5 bases and J shed 3 bases, with 5 bases lying between them.

The gene calls are TRBV18 and TRBJ1-5; the D is unclear. V dropped 6 bases and J dropped 3 bases, with 12 bases sitting between them. Germline lookup yields CDR1 KGHSH and CDR2 LQKENI. The CDR3 has 14 residues. The CDR3 DNA sequence: TGTGCCAGCTCTCTCGACATTTCCAATCAGCCCCAGCATTTT. Translating it yields CASSLDISNQPQHF.

The rearrangement links TRBV4-1 to TRBJ2-2; weak D call: TRBD2 (5 bases). CDR3 length: 14 amino acids. The V end lost 1 base, the J end lost 5 bases, and 8 bases lay between the germline ends. The germline CDR1 and CDR2 sequences are MGHRA and YSYEKL. The CDR3 spells CASSQAEGTGELFF. CDR3 coding DNA: TGCGCCAGCAGCCAAGCAGAGGGAACCGGGGAGCTGTTTTTT.